One and the same sample provided the 23 T cell receptor beta chains below, sequenced in a study of response to subunit inactivated influenza vaccine. TCRdb called the RT-PCR reads again in MiXCR, with one record for every CDR3 protein. Of 530,000 or so distinct CDR3 sequences detected, roughly 27% appear once; the ten largest clones hold about 1.9%. The sequencing here drew on CD4+ T cells sorted from PBMCs, taken roughly 5 days after vaccination. The source is a man aged 50 to 59 who received an inactivated influenza vaccine.

The table lists this clonotype with a few counts. This chain links TRBV5-1 with TRBJ1-1; a possible D gene is TRBD1 (5 bases). This CDR3 is built from 15 residues. Germline V gives CDR1 SGHRS, CDR2 YFSETQ. Deletions cut 4 bases from V and 2 bases from J, with 15 bases between. The CDR3 nucleotides read TGCGCCAGCAGCACATCGGGACGGTCAAACACTGAAGCTTTCTTT. Protein product: CASSTSGRSNTEAFF.

This clonotype occurred a few times. This sequence joins TRBV20-1 and TRBJ2-7, with TRBD2 matching over 7 bases. The CDR3 consists of 16 residues. From germline, CDR1 is DFQATT and CDR2 SNEGSKA (reference sequence). V shed 3 bases and J 5 bases; nucleotides not matched to a gene: 16. CDR3: CSASGLTGTTRDEQYF. In nucleotides, the CDR3 is TGCAGTGCTAGTGGTCTGACCGGGACTACCCGGGACGAGCAGTACTTC.

The chain has TRBV10-3 and TRBJ2-1; 7 nucleotides line up with TRBD1. The CDR3 loop spans 15 amino acids. The germline gives CDR1 ENHRY, CDR2 SYGVKD. The V gene end was trimmed by 4 bases and the J gene end by 6 bases; junction bases not matched to a gene: 9. The CDR3 here is CAISGPGQIINEQFF. DNA of the CDR3: TGTGCCATCAGTGGTCCGGGACAGATCATCAATGAGCAGTTCTTC.

The chain joins TRBV3-1 to TRBJ1-2, with TRBD1 as a possible D gene (6 bases). The CDR3 contains 15 residues. Germline CDR1 reads LGHDT; CDR2 reads YNNKEL (reference sequence). V was shortened by 0 bases and J by 7 bases, with 15 bases between the two germline ends. This CDR3 reads CASSQDPGVVVGYTF. CDR3 DNA: TGTGCCAGCAGCCAAGATCCAGGGGTGGTTGTTGGCTACACCTTC. Variable domain in full (rest from reference TRBV3-1 and TRBJ1-2): DTAVSQTPKYLVTQMGNDKSIKCEQNLGHDTMYWYKQDSKKFLKIMFSYNNKELIINETVPNRFSPKSPDKAHLNLHINSLELGDSAVYFCASSQDPGVVVGYTFGSGTRLTVV.

The chain employs TRBV5-1 and TRBJ1-6; D gene ambiguous. Germline assignment: CDR1 SGHRS and CDR2 YFSETQ. The CDR3 spans 13 residues. The ends were cut back, 5 bases at V and 7 bases at J, with 10 bases in the middle. CDR3 sequence: CASRDGPNSPLHF. In DNA, the CDR3 is TGCGCCAGCAGGGACGGTCCAAATTCACCCCTCCACTTT.

The chain uses TRBV5-1 and TRBJ2-7, with D possibly being TRBD1 or TRBD2 (5 bases each). Germline V gives CDR1 SGHRS, CDR2 YFSETQ. V was shortened by 4 bases and J by 0 bases, with 14 bases between the two germline ends. The CDR3 runs 15 residues. CDR3 sequence reads: CASSEGPTSSYEQYF. In DNA, the CDR3 is TGCGCCAGCAGCGAGGGACCAACGAGCTCCTACGAGCAGTACTTC.

The chain couples TRBV20-1 to TRBJ2-4; D is possibly TRBD1 (5 bases). CDR1 DFQATT and CDR2 SNEGSKA come from the germline V gene (reference sequence). The length of the CDR3 is 13 residues. V was trimmed by 7 bases and J by 0 bases, leaving 10 bases between them. The CDR3 is CSGSTVAKNIQYF. CDR3 in DNA: TGCAGTGGTTCGACAGTAGCCAAAAACATTCAGTACTTC.

This chain joins TRBV6-5 and TRBJ2-7; D might be TRBD1 (5 bases). This CDR3 spans 15 amino acids. The ends were cut back, 0 bases at V and 1 base at J, with 10 bases in the middle. Germline CDR1 is MNHEY and CDR2 is SVGAGI. The CDR3 DNA follows: TGTGCCAGCAGTTACTCGGGGCGGAGTTCCTACGAGCAGTACTTC. Translating gives CASSYSGRSSYEQYF.

This chain joins TRBV2 and TRBJ2-6; no firm D call. CDR1 is SNHLY, CDR2 FYNNEI, per germline. The CDR3 contains 14 residues. V lost 4 bases, J lost 2 bases, and 6 bases lay in between. The CDR3 sequence is CASSGRTGANVLTF. As DNA, the CDR3 is TGTGCCAGCAGTGGGCGAACTGGGGCCAACGTCCTGACTTTC.

The chain uses TRBV20-1 and TRBJ1-5, with D possibly matching TRBD1 (6 bases). Germline V gene sequence: CDR1 DFQATT, CDR2 SNEGSKA (reference sequence). The CDR3 is 13 amino acids. V was clipped by 2 bases and J by 5 bases, with 10 bases between them. CDR3 sequence (DNA): TGCAGTGCTAGACGGGACATTCATCAGCCCCAGCATTTT. Encoded protein: CSARRDIHQPQHF.

There are many counts of this clonotype. The chain has TRBV7-3 and TRBJ2-1, with D unclear. Between the trimmed V and J ends, which lost 2 bases and 7 bases, there was a span of 12 bases. CDR1 and CDR2 from the germline V gene are SGHTA and FQGTGA. The CDR3 consists of 14 residues. In DNA, the CDR3 is TGTGCCAGCAGCTTACTCGTGGGCCCGAATGAGCAGTTCTTC. Its protein product is CASSLLVGPNEQFF. Using reference TRBV7-3 and TRBJ2-1 for the parts outside the CDR3, the full variable domain is GAGVSQTPSNKVTEKGKYVELRCDPISGHTALYWYRQSLGQGPEFLIYFQGTGAADDSGLPNDRFFAVRPEGSVSTLKIQRTERGDSAVYLCASSLLVGPNEQFFGPGTRLTVL.

This clonotype was picked up a small number of times. The chain joins TRBV7-2 to TRBJ2-5; 8 nucleotides agree with TRBD2. The CDR3 is 15 residues long. Germline V gene data show CDR1 as SGHTA and CDR2 as FQGNSA. J gave up 5 bases and V 6 bases, and 11 bases lay outside the gene matches. CDR3 DNA sequence: TGTGCCAGCAGTCAGGGACTAGGAGGATCTGAGACCCAGTACTTC. Protein product: CASSQGLGGSETQYF.

This chain links TRBV28 with TRBJ1-1, with D uncertain. CDR1 and CDR2 (germline): MDHEN, SYDVKM. This CDR3 is built from 11 residues. The V and J ends lost 5 bases and 10 bases respectively, with 11 bases between them. This CDR3 reads CASSQVQGAFF. The CDR3, as DNA: TGTGCCAGCAGTCAAGTCCAAGGAGCTTTCTTT. The full variable domain, rest sourced from reference TRBV28 and TRBJ1-1, is DVKVTQSSRYLVKRTGEKVFLECVQDMDHENMFWYRQDPGLGLRLIYFSYDVKMKEKGDIPEGYSVSREKKERFSLILESASTNQTSMYLCASSQVQGAFFGQGTRLTVV.

The gene calls are TRBV5-8 and TRBJ2-5; D is ambiguous. The CDR3 has 14 residues. Germline CDR1 SGHTS, CDR2 YDEGEE. The V end was cut by 0 bases, the J end by 2 bases, with 8 bases between. The CDR3 loop reads CASSLVLRQETQYF. The DNA of the CDR3 is TGTGCCAGCAGCTTGGTTCTCAGGCAAGAGACCCAGTACTTC.

This clonotype appeared a few times. The chain has TRBV28 and TRBJ2-1, with 11 bases identical to TRBD1. V trimming: 3 bases; J trimming: 4 bases; junction bases outside the gene matches: 20. This CDR3 has 21 amino acids. From germline, CDR1 is MDHEN and CDR2 SYDVKM. CDR3 sequence: CASSLSLRGQGALPIYNEQFF. CDR3 nucleotide sequence: TGTGCCAGCAGTTTGTCCCTGCGTGGACAGGGGGCGCTCCCAATATACAATGAGCAGTTCTTC.

This clonotype was observed a handful of times. The chain uses TRBV3-2 and TRBJ2-3; TRBD2, as called in the table, went unchecked against the DNA. TRBV3-2 is a recognized pseudogene. The CDR3 length is 18 residues. DNA of the CDR3: TGTGCCAGCTGTCCGGGACTAGCGGGAGGATTCACGACAGATACGCAGTATTTT. This encodes CASCPGLAGGFTTDTQYF.

V is TRBV10-3 and J is TRBJ1-1; D gene unclear. CDR1 and CDR2 from the germline V gene are ENHRY and SYGVKD. Trimming stripped 11 bases from V and 1 base from J, with 14 bases between. The CDR3 has 13 residues. This CDR3 reads CASRAVKNTEAFF. CDR3 DNA sequence: TGTGCCTCTAGGGCAGTCAAGAACACTGAAGCTTTCTTT.

The chain recombines TRBV20-1 with TRBJ2-1; 10 bases map to TRBD2. The J segment lost 8 bases and the V segment lost 5 bases, leaving 18 bases of the junction unmatched. The CDR3 totals 17 residues. The V gene's germline CDR1 is DFQATT and CDR2 SNEGSKA (reference sequence). The CDR3 sequence is CSAPRRSGRAGGDEQFF. CDR3 DNA: TGCAGTGCTCCCCGGAGAAGCGGGAGGGCCGGAGGCGATGAGCAGTTCTTC.

This clonotype came up a few times. CDR3 nucleotide sequence: TGTGCCATCAGTGGGCGGATAGCGGGGGGTATTGTTCCACATTACAATGAGCAGTTCTTC. Encoded protein: CAISGRIAGGIVPHYNEQFF. The V call is TRBV10-3, the J call TRBJ2-1; TRBD2 matches at 10 bases. The CDR3 contains 20 residues. The germline gives CDR1 ENHRY, CDR2 SYGVKD. Unmatched junction bases numbered 19, after V lost 4 bases and J lost 4 bases.

This rearrangement joins TRBV5-1 to TRBJ1-1, with D possibly TRBD1 on 5 matching bases. Between the trimmed V and J ends, which lost 4 bases and 1 base, there was a span of 14 bases. CDR1 is SGHRS and CDR2 is YFSETQ in the germline V gene. The CDR3 is made up of 15 amino acids. CDR3 nucleotides: TGCGCCAGCAGCGGGACGGGACGGACGAACACTGAAGCTTTCTTT. Translated, it gives CASSGTGRTNTEAFF.

The CDR3, as DNA: TGTGCCATCAGTGTTGGGGGAGACACTGAAGCTTTCTTT. Protein: CAISVGGDTEAFF. J is TRBJ1-1 and V is TRBV10-3, with D tentatively TRBD1 (5 bases). CDR1 ENHRY and CDR2 SYGVKD come from the germline V gene. V lost 4 bases to trimming and J lost 3 bases, with 9 bases between them. The CDR3 length is 13 residues.

This clonotype was detected ten times or more. The chain has TRBV29-1 and TRBJ2-7; D is uncertain. This CDR3 spans 12 amino acids. The ends were cut back, 4 bases at V and 2 bases at J, with 9 bases in the middle. Germline V lookup: CDR1 SQVTM, CDR2 ANQGSEA. This CDR3 reads CSVAKGTYEQYF. The CDR3 DNA follows: TGCAGCGTTGCTAAGGGAACCTACGAGCAGTACTTC.

This clonotype appeared a few times. The chain is built from TRBV19 and TRBJ2-1; D not resolved. V was clipped by 4 bases and J by 5 bases, with 6 bases between them. Germline loops: CDR1 LNHDA, CDR2 SQIVND (reference sequence). This CDR3 has 12 residues. The CDR3 nucleotides read TGTGCCAGTAGTAGGGCCAACAATGAGCAGTTCTTC. This gives the protein CASSRANNEQFF.